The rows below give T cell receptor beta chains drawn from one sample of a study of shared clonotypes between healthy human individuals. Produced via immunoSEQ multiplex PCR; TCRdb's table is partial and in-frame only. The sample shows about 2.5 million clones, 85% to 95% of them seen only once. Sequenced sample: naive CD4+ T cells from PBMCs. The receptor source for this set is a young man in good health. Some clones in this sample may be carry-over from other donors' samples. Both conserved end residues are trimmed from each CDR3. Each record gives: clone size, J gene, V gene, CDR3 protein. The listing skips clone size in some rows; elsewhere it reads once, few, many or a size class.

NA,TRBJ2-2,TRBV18,ASSPPGLAGGTGELF
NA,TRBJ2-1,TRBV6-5,ASSSRLADSYNEQF
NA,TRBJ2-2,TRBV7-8,ASSLVARTNTGELF
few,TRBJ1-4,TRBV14,ASTTQRSEEAPLEGRTNEKLF
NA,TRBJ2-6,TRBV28,ATLQGPYRSGANVLT
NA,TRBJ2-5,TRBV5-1,ASSADRETQY
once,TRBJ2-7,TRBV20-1,SASRQGEQY
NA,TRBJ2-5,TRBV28,ASSFILGGSPQETQY
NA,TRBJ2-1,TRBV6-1,ASSEFSAEIYNEQF
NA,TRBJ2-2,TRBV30,AWRGTANTGELF
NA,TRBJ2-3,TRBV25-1,ASSDFRGTDTQY
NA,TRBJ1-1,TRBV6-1,ASSNKGVSTEAF
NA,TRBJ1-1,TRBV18,ASSQGMRDTEAF
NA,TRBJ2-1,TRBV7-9,ASSLVFSGGYSYNEQF
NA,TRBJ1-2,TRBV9,ASSPSGSEGGYT
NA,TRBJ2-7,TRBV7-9,ASSGGTENFYEQY
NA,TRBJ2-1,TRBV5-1,ASSLGLAGGLDNEQF
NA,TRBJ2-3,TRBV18,ASSPQGPSDTQY
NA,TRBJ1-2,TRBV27,ASSLVRATSGYT
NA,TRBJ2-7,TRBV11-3,ASSLLQVRHEQY
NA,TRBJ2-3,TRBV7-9,ASSQDRVATDTQY
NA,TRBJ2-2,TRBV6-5,ASGQGALTGELF
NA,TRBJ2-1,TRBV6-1,ASTVGNSYNEQF
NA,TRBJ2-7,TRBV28,ASSFSDGSYEQY
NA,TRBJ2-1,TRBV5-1,ASRAGTLQF